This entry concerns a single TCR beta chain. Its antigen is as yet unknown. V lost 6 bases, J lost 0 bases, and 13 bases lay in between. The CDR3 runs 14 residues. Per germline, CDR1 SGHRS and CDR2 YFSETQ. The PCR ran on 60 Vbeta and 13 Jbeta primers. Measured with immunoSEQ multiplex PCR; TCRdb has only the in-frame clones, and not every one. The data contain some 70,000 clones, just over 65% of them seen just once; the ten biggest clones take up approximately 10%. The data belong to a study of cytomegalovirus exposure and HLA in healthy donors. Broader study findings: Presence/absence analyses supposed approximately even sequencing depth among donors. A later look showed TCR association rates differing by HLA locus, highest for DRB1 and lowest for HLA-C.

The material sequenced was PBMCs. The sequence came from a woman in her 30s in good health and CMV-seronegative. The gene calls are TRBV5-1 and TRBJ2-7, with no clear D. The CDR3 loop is CASMSSLSSYEQYF. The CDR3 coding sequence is TGCGCCAGCATGTCTTCTCTGAGCTCCTACGAGCAGTACTTC.